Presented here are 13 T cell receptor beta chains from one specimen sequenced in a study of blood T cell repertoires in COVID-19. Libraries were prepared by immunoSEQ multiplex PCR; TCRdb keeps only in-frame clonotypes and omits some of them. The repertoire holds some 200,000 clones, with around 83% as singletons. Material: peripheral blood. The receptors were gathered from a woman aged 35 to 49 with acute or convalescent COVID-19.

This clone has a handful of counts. CDR3 in amino acids: CATSWGQGNTIYF. The CDR3 bases are TGTGCCACCAGCTGGGGGCAGGGAAACACCATATATTTT. The gene calls are TRBV15 and TRBJ1-3; weak D call: TRBD1 (6 bases). V lost 5 bases to trimming and J lost 4 bases, with 9 bases between them. The germline V gene encodes CDR1 LNHNV and CDR2 YYDKDF (reference sequence). This CDR3 comprises 13 residues.

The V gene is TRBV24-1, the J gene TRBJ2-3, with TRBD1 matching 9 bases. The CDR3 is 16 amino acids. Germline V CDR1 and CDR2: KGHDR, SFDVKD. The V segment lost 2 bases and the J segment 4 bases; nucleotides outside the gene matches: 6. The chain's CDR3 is CATSDSQGAVADTQYF. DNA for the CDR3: TGTGCCACCAGTGATTCACAGGGGGCAGTCGCAGATACGCAGTATTTT.

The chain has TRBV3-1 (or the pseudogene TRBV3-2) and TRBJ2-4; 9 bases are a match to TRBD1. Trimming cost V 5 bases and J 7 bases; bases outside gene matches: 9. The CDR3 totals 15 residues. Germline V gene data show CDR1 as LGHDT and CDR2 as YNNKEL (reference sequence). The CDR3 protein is CASSVTGGAGNIQYF. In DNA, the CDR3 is TGTGCCAGCAGCGTTACAGGGGGCGCCGGGAACATTCAGTACTTC.

The CDR3 region has the DNA TGTGCCAGCAGCCAGCAAACAGGCCTCATGAACACTGAAGCTTTCTTT. This encodes CASSQQTGLMNTEAFF. The rearrangement links TRBV3-1 (or the pseudogene TRBV3-2) to TRBJ1-1; perhaps TRBD1 as D (5 bases). Trimming removed 3 bases at V and 0 bases at J, with 14 bases between. The CDR3 runs to 16 residues. The germline gives CDR1 LGHDT, CDR2 YNNKEL (reference sequence).

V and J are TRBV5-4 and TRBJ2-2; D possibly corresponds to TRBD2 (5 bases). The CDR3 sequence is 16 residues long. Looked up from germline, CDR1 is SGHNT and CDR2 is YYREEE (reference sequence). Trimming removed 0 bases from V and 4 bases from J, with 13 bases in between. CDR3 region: CASSLVLASGTGELFF. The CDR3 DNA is TGTGCCAGCAGCTTGGTTCTAGCAAGTGGCACCGGGGAGCTGTTTTTT. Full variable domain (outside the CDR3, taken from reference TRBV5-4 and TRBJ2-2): ETGVTQSPTHLIKTRGQQVTLRCSSQSGHNTVSWYQQALGQGPQFIFQYYREEENGRGNFPPRFSGLQFPNYSSELNVNALELDDSALYLCASSLVLASGTGELFFGEGSRLTVL.

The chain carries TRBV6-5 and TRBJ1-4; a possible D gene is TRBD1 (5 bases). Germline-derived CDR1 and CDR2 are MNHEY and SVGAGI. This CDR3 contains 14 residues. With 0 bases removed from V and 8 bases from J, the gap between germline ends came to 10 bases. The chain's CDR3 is CASSYSWRGEKLFF. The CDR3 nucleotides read TGTGCCAGCAGTTACTCGTGGAGGGGCGAAAAACTGTTTTTT.

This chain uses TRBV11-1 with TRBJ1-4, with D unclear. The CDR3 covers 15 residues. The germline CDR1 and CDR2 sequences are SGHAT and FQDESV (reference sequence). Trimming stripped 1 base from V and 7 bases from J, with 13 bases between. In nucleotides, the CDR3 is TGTGCCAGCAGCTTAGGTCGCACTCTCGGTGAAAAACTGTTTTTT. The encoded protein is CASSLGRTLGEKLFF. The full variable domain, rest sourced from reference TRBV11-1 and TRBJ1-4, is EAEVAQSPRYKITEKSQAVAFWCDPISGHATLYWYRQILGQGPELLVQFQDESVVDDSQLPKDRFSAERLKGVDSTLKIQPAELGDSAMYLCASSLGRTLGEKLFFGSGTQLSVL.

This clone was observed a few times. CDR3 loop: CASTGRAGTGELFF. The CDR3 DNA reads TGTGCCAGCACCGGGAGGGCAGGCACCGGGGAGCTGTTTTTT. The chain employs TRBV2 and TRBJ2-2, with 8 bases fitting TRBD2. This CDR3 contains 14 residues. Germline V gene lookup returns CDR1 SNHLY and CDR2 FYNNEI. V shed 7 bases, J shed 4 bases, and the junction held 5 bases outside the gene matches.

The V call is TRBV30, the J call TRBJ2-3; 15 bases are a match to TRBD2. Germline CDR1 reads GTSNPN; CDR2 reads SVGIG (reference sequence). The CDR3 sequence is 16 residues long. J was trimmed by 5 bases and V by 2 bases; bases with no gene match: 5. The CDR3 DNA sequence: TGTGCCTGGAGTACCGGACTAGCGGGGGGGCAAGATACGCAGTATTTT. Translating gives CAWSTGLAGGQDTQYF. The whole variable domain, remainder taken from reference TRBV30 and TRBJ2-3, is SQTIHQWPATLVQPVGSPLSLECTVEGTSNPNLYWYRQAAGRGLQLLFYSVGIGQISSEVPQNLSASRPQDRQFILSSKKLLLSDSGFYLCAWSTGLAGGQDTQYFGPGTRLTVL.

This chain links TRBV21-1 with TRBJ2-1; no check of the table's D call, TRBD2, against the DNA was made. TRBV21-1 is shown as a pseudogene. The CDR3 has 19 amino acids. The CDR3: CASTLKRRGTSGKEIEQFF. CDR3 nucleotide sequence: TGTGCCAGCACCCTAAAAAGGCGGGGGACTAGCGGGAAAGAGATTGAGCAGTTCTTC.

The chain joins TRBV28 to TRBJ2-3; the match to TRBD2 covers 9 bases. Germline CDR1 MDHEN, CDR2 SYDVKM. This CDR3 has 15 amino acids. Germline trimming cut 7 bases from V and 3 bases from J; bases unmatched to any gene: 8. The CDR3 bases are TGTGCCAGCACCTGGCTAGCGGGAAAAACAGATACGCAGTATTTT. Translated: CASTWLAGKTDTQYF. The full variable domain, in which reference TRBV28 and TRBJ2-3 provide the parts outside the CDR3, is DVKVTQSSRYLVKRTGEKVFLECVQDMDHENMFWYRQDPGLGLRLIYFSYDVKMKEKGDIPEGYSVSREKKERFSLILESASTNQTSMYLCASTWLAGKTDTQYFGPGTRLTVL.

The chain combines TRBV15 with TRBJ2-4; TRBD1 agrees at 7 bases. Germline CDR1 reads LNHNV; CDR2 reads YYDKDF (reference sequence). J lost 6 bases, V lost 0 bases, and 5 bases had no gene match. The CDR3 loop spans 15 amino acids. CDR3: CATSRDRAGGNIQYF. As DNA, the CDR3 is TGTGCCACCAGCAGAGATCGGGCAGGGGGAAACATTCAGTACTTC.

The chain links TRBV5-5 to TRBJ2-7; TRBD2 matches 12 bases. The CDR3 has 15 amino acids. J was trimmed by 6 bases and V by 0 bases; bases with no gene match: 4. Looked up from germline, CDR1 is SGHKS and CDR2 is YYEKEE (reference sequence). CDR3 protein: CASSLVLAGGSEQYF. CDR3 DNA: TGTGCCAGCAGCTTGGTCCTAGCGGGGGGGTCCGAGCAGTACTTC.